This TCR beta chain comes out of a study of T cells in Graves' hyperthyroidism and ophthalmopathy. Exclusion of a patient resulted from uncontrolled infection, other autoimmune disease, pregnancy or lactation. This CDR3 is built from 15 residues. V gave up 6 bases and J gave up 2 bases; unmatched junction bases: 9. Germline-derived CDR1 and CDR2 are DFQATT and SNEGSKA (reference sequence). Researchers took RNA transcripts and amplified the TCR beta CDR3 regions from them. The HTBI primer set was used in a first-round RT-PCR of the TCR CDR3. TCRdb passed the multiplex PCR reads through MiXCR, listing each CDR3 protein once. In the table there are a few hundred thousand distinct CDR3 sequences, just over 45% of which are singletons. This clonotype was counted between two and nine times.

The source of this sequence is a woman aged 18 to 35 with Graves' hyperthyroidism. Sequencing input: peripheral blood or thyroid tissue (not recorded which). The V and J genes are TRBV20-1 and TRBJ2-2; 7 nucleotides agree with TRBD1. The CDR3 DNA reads TGCAGTGCCACTGGGACAGCAAAAAACACCGGGGAGCTGTTTTTT. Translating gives CSATGTAKNTGELFF.